The clone carrying this T cell receptor beta chain was counted only a few times. This sample is part of a study of T cells in Graves' hyperthyroidism and ophthalmopathy. Amplified TCR beta CDR3 regions came from RNA transcripts. The HTBI primer set drove a first-round RT-PCR of the TCR CDR3. TCRdb itself ran the multiplex PCR reads through MiXCR, one entry per CDR3 protein. The sample lists hundreds of thousands of distinct CDR3 sequences, around 20% occurring once. What was sequenced was blood. The receptor was isolated from a woman in her fifties or sixties with Graves' hyperthyroidism that later progressed to Graves' ophthalmopathy.

CDR3 loop: CASSAQPPTGGEDIQYF. The CDR3 coding sequence is TGTGCCAGCAGCGCCCAGCCGCCGACGGGAGGGGAGGACATTCAGTACTTC. The rearrangement uses TRBV11-3 and TRBJ2-4, with 8 bases fitting TRBD2. Germline values: CDR1 SGHNT, CDR2 YENEEA. This CDR3 comprises 17 residues. After removal of 5 bases from V and 8 bases from J, the junction contained 17 bases not matched to a gene.